What follows are 8 T cell receptor beta chains derived from one specimen sequenced in a study of vaccination and CD4 T cells after COVID-19. These receptors have no known antigen. Indicated time point: late sampling 161 to 241 days after vaccination in a few convalescent patients. The treatment denotes: approximately nine-day PBMC culture with coronavirus spike peptide pools or control peptides (ViraFEST assay). Once obtained from cultured CD4+ T cells, the DNA was sequenced using the Oncomine TCR Beta short-read assay. TCRdb fed the PCR reads into MiXCR, producing one record per CDR3 protein. Of 23,000 or so distinct CDR3 sequences listed, 43% are singletons. This specimen consisted of CD4+ T cells from blood, cultured in vitro, obtained about 7 months after SARS-CoV-2 vaccination. Receptor source: a human donor who had recovered from COVID-19.

This chain links TRBV28 with TRBJ2-5; 9 positions match TRBD2. Germline V lookup: CDR1 MDHEN, CDR2 SYDVKM. J gave up 1 base and V 3 bases, and 6 bases lay outside the gene matches. CDR3 size: 16 residues. The CDR3 region is CASSFAGGRSQETQYF. DNA of the CDR3: TGTGCCAGCAGTTTTGCGGGAGGGAGGTCCCAAGAGACCCAGTACTTC.

The rearrangement uses TRBV6-1 and TRBJ1-5; 7 nucleotides align to TRBD1. The CDR3 length is 13 residues. V gave up 10 bases and J gave up 4 bases; unmatched junction bases: 7. Germline values: CDR1 MNHNS, CDR2 SASEGT. CDR3 region: CATSTGRNQPQHF. CDR3 sequence (DNA): TGTGCCACCTCGACAGGGCGAAATCAGCCCCAGCATTTT.

The chain has TRBV6-5 and TRBJ1-1, with D uncertain. The germline V and J ends were trimmed by 2 bases and 5 bases, with 9 bases remaining between them. Germline lookup yields CDR1 MNHEY and CDR2 SVGAGI. This CDR3 has 13 amino acids. CDR3 in amino acids: CASSYTPWTEAFF. The CDR3 DNA is TGTGCCAGCAGTTACACCCCCTGGACTGAAGCTTTCTTT.

The genes are TRBV7-9 and TRBJ2-7; D possibly matches TRBD1 or TRBD2 (6 bases each). V dropped 5 bases and J dropped 4 bases, with 15 bases sitting between them. CDR1 is SEHNR, CDR2 FQNEAQ, per germline (reference sequence). This CDR3 comprises 14 residues. The CDR3 DNA reads as TGTGCCAGCAGCCTAGGGGGGCTGGGTTACGAGCAGTACTTC. This codes for CASSLGGLGYEQYF.

The chain combines TRBV27 with TRBJ2-7; 8 bases fit TRBD2. The germline V gene encodes CDR1 MNHEY and CDR2 SMNVEV (reference sequence). J gave up 3 bases and V 4 bases, and 23 bases lay outside the gene matches. This CDR3 has 20 amino acids. The CDR3 DNA reads TGTGCCAGCAGTTCAATGGCCCGGGAGGGAGGTTTGCGGGGGTTCTACGAGCAGTACTTC. It yields the protein CASSSMAREGGLRGFYEQYF.

V is TRBV6-5 and J is TRBJ2-5, with 7 nucleotides matching TRBD1. This CDR3 is 15 amino acids long. Trimming removed 0 bases from V and 5 bases from J; junction bases left unmatched: 6. Germline V gene lookup returns CDR1 MNHEY and CDR2 SVGAGI. The CDR3 protein is CASSYSPDRDETQYF. DNA for the CDR3: TGTGCCAGCAGTTACTCCCCAGACAGGGATGAGACCCAGTACTTC.

The CDR3 sequence is CATSPSASRTGWNTGELFF. In DNA form, the CDR3 reads TGTGCCACCAGTCCTTCGGCATCGCGGACAGGATGGAACACCGGGGAGCTGTTTTTT. The chain combines TRBV24-1 with TRBJ2-2; TRBD1 matches at 7 bases. The CDR3 has 19 residues. Germline loops: CDR1 KGHDR, CDR2 SFDVKD. J gave up 1 base and V 6 bases, and 16 bases lay outside the gene matches.

The chain carries TRBV12-3 or TRBV12-4 and TRBJ2-7; maybe TRBD2 (6 bases). This CDR3 has 16 residues. The germline V and J ends were trimmed by 7 bases and 0 bases, with 19 bases remaining between them. CDR3 sequence: CASTPGGGVNSYEQYF. Here the CDR3 DNA reads TGTGCCAGCACTCCCGGCGGCGGGGTTAACTCCTACGAGCAGTACTTC.